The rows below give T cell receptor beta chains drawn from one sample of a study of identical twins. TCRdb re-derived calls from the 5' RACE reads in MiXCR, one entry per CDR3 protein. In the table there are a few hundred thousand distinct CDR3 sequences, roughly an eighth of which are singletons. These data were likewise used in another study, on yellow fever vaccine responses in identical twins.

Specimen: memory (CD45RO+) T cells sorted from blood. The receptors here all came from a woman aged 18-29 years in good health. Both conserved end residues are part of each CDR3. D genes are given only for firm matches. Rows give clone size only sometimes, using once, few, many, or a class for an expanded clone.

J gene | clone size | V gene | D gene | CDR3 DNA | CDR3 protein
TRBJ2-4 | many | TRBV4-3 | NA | TGCGCCAGCAGCCAATCGCCCGGGCCAGAGCACATTCAGTACTTC | CASSQSPGPEHIQYF
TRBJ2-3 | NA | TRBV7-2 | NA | TGTGCCAGCAGCTTAGCGGAGGGGATCACAGATACGCAGTATTTT | CASSLAEGITDTQYF
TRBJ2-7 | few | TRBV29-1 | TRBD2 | TGCAGCGTTATTACTAGCGGGAAGAGTACGAGGCAGTACTTC | CSVITSGKSTRQYF
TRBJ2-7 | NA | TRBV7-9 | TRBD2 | TGTGCCAGCAGCCCCCGAGCCGGGACTAGCGGCTCCTACGAGCAGTACTTC | CASSPRAGTSGSYEQYF
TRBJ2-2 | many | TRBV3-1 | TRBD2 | TGTGCCAGCATCCAGAGCGGGGGCTCCGGGGAGCTGTTTTTT | CASIQSGGSGELFF
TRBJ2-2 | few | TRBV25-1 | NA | TGTGCCAGCACCCGAGGTACCGGGGAGCTGTTTTTT | CASTRGTGELFF
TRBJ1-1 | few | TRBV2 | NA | TGTGCCAGCAGTCGACTCCAGGGAACTGAAGCTTTCTTT | CASSRLQGTEAFF
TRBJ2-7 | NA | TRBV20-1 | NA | TGCAGTGCTGTGGGGCGGGGGCCATCCTACGAGCAGTACTTC | CSAVGRGPSYEQYF
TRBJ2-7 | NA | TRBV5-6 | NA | TGTGCCAGCAGCCCCCTAACGGGGGCCGGCGAGCAGTACTTC | CASSPLTGAGEQYF
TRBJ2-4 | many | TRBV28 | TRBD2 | TGTGCCAGCAGTTTCGGACTAGCGGGAGGCTTAGCCAAAAACATTCAGTACTTC | CASSFGLAGGLAKNIQYF
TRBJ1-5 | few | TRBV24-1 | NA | TGTGCCACCAGTGATTCGGATTACGGCAATCAGCCCCAGCATTTT | CATSDSDYGNQPQHF
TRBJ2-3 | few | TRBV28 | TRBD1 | TGTGCCAGCAGCCCCGGGACAGGGGGCTTTAGCACAGATACGCAGTATTTT | CASSPGTGGFSTDTQYF
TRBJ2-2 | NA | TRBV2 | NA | TGTGCCAGCAGCCCGGGAAGCTCGAACACCGGGGAGCTGTTTTTT | CASSPGSSNTGELFF
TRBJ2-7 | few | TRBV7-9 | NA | TGTGCCAGCAGCGCGACTGATTCCTACGAGCAGTACTTC | CASSATDSYEQYF
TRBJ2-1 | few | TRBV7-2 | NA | TGTGCCAGCAGCCCCTTTGGGGGGACCCACAATGAGCAGTTCTTC | CASSPFGGTHNEQFF
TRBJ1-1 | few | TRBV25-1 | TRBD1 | TGTGCCAGCAGGCCGACGAGACAGGGCGCGGGCGCTTTCTTT | CASRPTRQGAGAFF
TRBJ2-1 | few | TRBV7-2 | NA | TGTGCCAGCAGCTTTGGCTACAATGAGCAGTTCTTC | CASSFGYNEQFF
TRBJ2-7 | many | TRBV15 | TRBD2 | TGTGCCACCAGCGCAGAGCGGGGGGGCTACGAGCAGTACTTC | CATSAERGGYEQYF
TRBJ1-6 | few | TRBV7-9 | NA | TGTGCCAGCAGCTCACCTCCCTATAATTCACCCCTCCACTTT | CASSSPPYNSPLHF
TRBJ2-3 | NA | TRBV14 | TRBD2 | TGTGCCAGCAGCCTTGGACTAGCGCAGTATTTT | CASSLGLAQYF
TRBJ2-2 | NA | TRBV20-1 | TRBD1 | TGCAGTGCTAGGGGACAGGGCAACACCGGGGAGCTGTTTTTT | CSARGQGNTGELFF
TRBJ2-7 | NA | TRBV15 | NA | TGTGCCACCAGCAGAGATCTCGCTTACGAGCAGTACTTC | CATSRDLAYEQYF
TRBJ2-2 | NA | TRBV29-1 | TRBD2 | TGCAGCGTCGGGTGGGCTAGCGGGAGGTTTGACACCGGGGAGCTGTTTTTT | CSVGWASGRFDTGELFF
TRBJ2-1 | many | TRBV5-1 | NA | TGCGCCAGCAAAGTTACCTCCTACAATGAGCAGTTCTTC | CASKVTSYNEQFF
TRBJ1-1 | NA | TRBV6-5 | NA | TGTGCCAGCAGTTACTCGACAGCTCCGAACACTGAAGCTTTCTTT | CASSYSTAPNTEAFF
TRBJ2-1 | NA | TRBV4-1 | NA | TGCGCCAGCAGCGTGTTAGGACTCCACGAGCAGTTCTTC | CASSVLGLHEQFF
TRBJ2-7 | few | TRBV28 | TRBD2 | TGTGCCAGCAGTCAAGGGACTAGCGGGTACTACGAGCAGTACTTC | CASSQGTSGYYEQYF
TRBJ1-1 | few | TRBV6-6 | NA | TGTGCCAGCGGGAGGGGATCGCGCACTGAAGCTTTCTTT | CASGRGSRTEAFF
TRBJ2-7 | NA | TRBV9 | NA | TGTGCCAGCAGCGTGGGTCCTCCTACGGAGCAGTACTTC | CASSVGPPTEQYF
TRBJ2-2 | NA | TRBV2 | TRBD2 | TGTGCCAGCAATGGTCCTAGCGGGATGAACACCGGGGAGCTGTTTTTT | CASNGPSGMNTGELFF
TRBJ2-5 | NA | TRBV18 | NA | TGTGCCAGCTCACCCGGGACGTACCAAGAGACCCAGTACTTC | CASSPGTYQETQYF
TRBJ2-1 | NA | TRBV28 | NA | TGTGCCAGCAGTCCGAGATCATTCAGGGCCCAGGGCCCCAATGAGCAGTTCTTC | CASSPRSFRAQGPNEQFF
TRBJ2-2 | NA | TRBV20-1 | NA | TGCAGTGCTAGAGCGACTTTTATCTACACCGGGGAGCTGTTTTTT | CSARATFIYTGELFF
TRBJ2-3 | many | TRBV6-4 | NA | TGTGCCAGCAGTGGATCTAGCACAGATACGCAGTATTTT | CASSGSSTDTQYF
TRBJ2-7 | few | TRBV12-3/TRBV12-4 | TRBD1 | TGTGCCAGCAGTTGGGACAGGGCTCACGAGCAGTACTTC | CASSWDRAHEQYF
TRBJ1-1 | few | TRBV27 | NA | TGTGCCAGCAGTTTATCCGGGCCCAGGGTAGGAGCTTTCTTT | CASSLSGPRVGAFF
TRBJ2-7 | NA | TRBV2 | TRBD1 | TGTGCCAGCACACCCACAGGGGTCGAGCAGTACTTC | CASTPTGVEQYF
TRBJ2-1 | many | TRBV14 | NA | TGTGCCAGCAGCCCGCCCGGGGATTACAATGAGCAGTTCTTC | CASSPPGDYNEQFF